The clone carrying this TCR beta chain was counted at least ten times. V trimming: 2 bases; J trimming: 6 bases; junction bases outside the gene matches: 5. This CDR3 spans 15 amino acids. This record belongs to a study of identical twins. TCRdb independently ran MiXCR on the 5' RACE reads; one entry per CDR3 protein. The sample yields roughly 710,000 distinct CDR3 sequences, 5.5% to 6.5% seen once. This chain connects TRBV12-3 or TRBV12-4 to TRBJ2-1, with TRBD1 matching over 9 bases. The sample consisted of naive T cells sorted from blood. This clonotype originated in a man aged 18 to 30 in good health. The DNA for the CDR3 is TGTGCCAGCAGTTTAATGGGACAGGGAAGCAATGAGCAGTTCTTC. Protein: CASSLMGQGSNEQFF.